These 30 T cell receptor beta chains came from one sample sequenced in a study of cytomegalovirus exposure and HLA in healthy donors. Researchers ran the PCR with 60 Vbeta and 13 Jbeta primers. The repertoire was sequenced with immunoSEQ multiplex PCR; TCRdb's copy has only in-frame clones and lacks some. The top ten hold approximately 1.5% of the sample, which has 150,000 to 200,000 clones, approximately 82% seen once. The material sequenced was PBMCs. These receptors were collected from a male donor in good health and CMV-seronegative.

The chain links TRBV5-1 to TRBJ1-2; 7 bases are a match to TRBD1. The CDR3 spans 21 residues. Per the germline V gene, CDR1 is SGHRS and CDR2 is YFSETQ. With V trimmed by 0 bases and J by 1 base, 21 bases remained unmatched. The CDR3 is CASSLAAAGGDRNFYNYGYTF. In nucleotides, the CDR3 is TGCGCCAGCAGCTTGGCCGCGGCAGGGGGAGACCGTAATTTCTATAACTATGGCTACACCTTC.

The J gene is TRBJ1-1, the V gene TRBV10-3; the D is unclear. Germline assignment: CDR1 ENHRY and CDR2 SYGVKD. The CDR3 contains 12 residues. V was cut by 5 bases and J by 0 bases, with 4 bases left in between. CDR3 bases: TGTGCCATCAGTATAATGAACACTGAAGCTTTCTTT. It codes for CAISIMNTEAFF.

The chain is built from TRBV10-3 and TRBJ2-3; the match to TRBD2 covers 7 bases. CDR3 length: 15 amino acids. CDR1 ENHRY and CDR2 SYGVKD come from the germline V gene. V dropped 0 bases and J dropped 4; count of bases not matched to a gene: 4. The CDR3 reads CAISESFSGPDTQYF. CDR3 nucleotide sequence: TGTGCCATCAGTGAGTCGTTTAGCGGGCCAGATACGCAGTATTTT.

CDR3 DNA sequence: TGTGCCAGCAGTTACAGGGGGACTAGCGGGAGCTACGAGCAGTACTTC. As protein: CASSYRGTSGSYEQYF. The chain recombines TRBV6-5 with TRBJ2-7, with 14 bases matching TRBD2. Trimming cost V 2 bases and J 3 bases; bases outside gene matches: 3. This CDR3 has 16 residues. Germline-derived CDR1 and CDR2 are MNHEY and SVGAGI.

The rearrangement joins TRBV7-6 to TRBJ2-1; the D gene is possibly TRBD2 (6 bases). Germline V gene lookup returns CDR1 SGHVS and CDR2 FNYEAQ. The CDR3 totals 15 residues. V was cut by 8 bases and J by 8 bases, with 22 bases left in between. DNA of the CDR3: TGTGCCAGCCGGTTTCGGGGGACTGAAATGGATGAGCAGTTCTTC. It specifies CASRFRGTEMDEQFF.

A remark on this clone: At one of its ends the junction is not consistent with the germline gene, which may arise from a read error. The chain has TRBV7-9 and TRBJ2-5, with a possible D match to TRBD1 (6 bases). CDR1 SEHNR and CDR2 FQNEAQ come from the germline V gene (reference sequence). CDR3 length equals 18 residues. CDR3 nucleotide sequence: TGTTCCAGCAGCTTGAAGCAAGGGACATACCTCGACCAAGAGACCCAGTACTTC. Encoded protein: CSSSLKQGTYLDQETQYF.

This clone appeared a single time. This chain links TRBV28 with TRBJ2-7, with 7 bases lining up with TRBD1. Looked up from germline, CDR1 is MDHEN and CDR2 is SYDVKM. The V segment lost 5 bases and the J segment 3 bases; nucleotides outside the gene matches: 7. This CDR3 comprises 14 residues. The CDR3 here is CASSPPGQFYEQYF. DNA for the CDR3: TGTGCCAGCAGTCCGCCGGGACAGTTCTACGAGCAGTACTTC.

CDR3 nucleotide sequence: TGCGCCAGCGCATCCACTAGTTTCCCGGACGAGCAGTACTTC. This encodes CASASTSFPDEQYF. The rearrangement uses TRBV5-1 and TRBJ2-7, with D possibly matching TRBD2 (5 bases). Germline CDR1 reads SGHRS; CDR2 reads YFSETQ. This CDR3 is built from 14 residues. The ends were cut back, 7 bases at V and 5 bases at J, with 19 bases in the middle.

The V and J genes are TRBV11-2 and TRBJ2-5; D is possibly TRBD2 (6 bases). Germline CDR1 reads SGHAT; CDR2 reads FQNNGV. V was pared by 5 bases and J by 4 bases, with 17 bases between. CDR3 length: 15 amino acids. In DNA, the CDR3 is TGTGCCAGCAGCCCAGGCCAGGGAGGCATAGAGACCCAGTACTTC. Its protein is CASSPGQGGIETQYF.

This clone was found once. The sample holds other DNA sequences that translate to the same CDR3. The chain joins TRBV6-5 to TRBJ1-1, with TRBD1 matching 7 bases. With 7 bases clipped from V and 4 bases from J, the junction kept 3 bases outside the gene matches. Germline V lookup: CDR1 MNHEY, CDR2 SVGAGI. This CDR3 comprises 12 residues. DNA of the CDR3: TGTGCCAGCACCCAGGGGGGCACTGAAGCTTTCTTT. Its protein product is CASTQGGTEAFF.

The chain is built from TRBV5-4 and TRBJ2-2; 7 nucleotides match TRBD2. CDR1 SGHNT and CDR2 YYREEE come from the germline V gene (reference sequence). The V and J ends lost 4 bases and 7 bases, in that order; junction bases with no gene match: 7. This CDR3 has 14 amino acids. The CDR3 DNA is TGTGCCAGCAGCCCCGGGGGGTTGGACGGGGAGCTGTTTTTT. Protein sequence: CASSPGGLDGELFF.

The chain recombines TRBV10-3 with TRBJ2-7, with D maybe TRBD1 (5 bases). V dropped 0 bases and J dropped 1 base, with 10 bases sitting between them. The germline gives CDR1 ENHRY, CDR2 SYGVKD. The CDR3 consists of 15 residues. For the CDR3, the DNA is TGTGCCATCAGTGAGTCGACAGACACATCCTACGAGCAGTACTTC. Amino acids: CAISESTDTSYEQYF.

V and J are TRBV5-1 and TRBJ1-1; 7 bases match TRBD1. The trim removed 4 bases at V and 12 bases at J, leaving 15 bases unmatched. Germline loops: CDR1 SGHRS, CDR2 YFSETQ. This CDR3 has 14 amino acids. Here the CDR3 reads CASSTHPTGEETFF. The CDR3 coding sequence is TGCGCCAGCAGCACCCACCCAACAGGGGAGGAAACTTTCTTT.

This clone showed up just a few times. The chain links TRBV15 to TRBJ1-2; D unclear. This CDR3 region has 13 residues. CDR1 LNHNV and CDR2 YYDKDF come from the germline V gene (reference sequence). The germline V and J ends were trimmed by 0 bases and 6 bases, with 8 bases remaining between them. CDR3 sequence (DNA): TGTGCCACCAGCAGAGATCAGGTGGATGGCTACACCTTC. This codes for CATSRDQVDGYTF. Full variable domain (remainder filled in from reference TRBV15 and TRBJ1-2): DAMVIQNPRYQVTQFGKPVTLSCSQTLNHNVMYWYQQKSSQAPKLLFHYYDKDFNNEADTPDNFQSRRPNTSFCFLDIRSPGLGDTAMYLCATSRDQVDGYTFGSGTRLTVV.

This clone occurred a few times. This chain joins TRBV5-1 and TRBJ2-3; TRBD2 aligns across 8 bases. Germline V gene sequence: CDR1 SGHRS, CDR2 YFSETQ. V lost 2 bases, J lost 2 bases, and 1 base stayed unmatched. The CDR3 runs 14 residues. The CDR3 is CASSFSGATDTQYF. CDR3 DNA: TGCGCCAGCAGCTTTAGCGGGGCCACAGATACGCAGTATTTT.

V is TRBV4-2 and J is TRBJ2-1; 14 bases match TRBD2. Germline V lookup: CDR1 LGHNA, CDR2 YNFKEQ. J gave up 1 base and V 0 bases, and 11 bases lay outside the gene matches. This CDR3 comprises 21 residues. CDR3 residues: CASSQDPRGLAGAISYNEQFF. Written as DNA, the CDR3 is TGTGCCAGCAGCCAAGATCCAAGGGGACTAGCGGGGGCGATTTCCTACAATGAGCAGTTCTTC.

This sequence joins TRBV16 and TRBJ2-7; weak D call: TRBD1 (5 bases). V shed 0 bases and J shed 0 bases, with 6 bases lying between them. Germline CDR1 KGHSY, CDR2 FQNENV. The CDR3 is made up of 14 amino acids. CDR3 coding DNA: TGTGCCAGCAGCCAATCTCAGGGCTCCTACGAGCAGTACTTC. Its protein product is CASSQSQGSYEQYF.

This clone was counted a few times. The chain joins TRBV23-1 to TRBJ2-7; 10 nucleotides align to TRBD1. TRBV23-1 has ORF status, its function being uncertain. V lost 7 bases, J lost 1 base, and 10 bases stayed unmatched. The CDR3 has 16 amino acids. DNA of the CDR3: TGCGCCAGCACTGACCTAGGACAGGGGGTTTCCTACGAGCAGTACTTC. It translates to CASTDLGQGVSYEQYF.

The V call is TRBV2, the J call TRBJ2-1, with 11 bases aligning to TRBD1. In germline, CDR1 is SNHLY, CDR2 FYNNEI. The ends lost 7 bases at V and 6 bases at J; junction bases unmatched: 5. The CDR3 covers 14 residues. CDR3 protein: CASMRTGGFNEQFF. CDR3 coding DNA: TGTGCCAGCATGAGGACAGGGGGCTTCAATGAGCAGTTCTTC.

The chain is built from TRBV7-2 and TRBJ2-1; TRBD2 matches at 10 bases. With V trimmed by 5 bases and J by 6 bases, 4 bases remained unmatched. Germline values: CDR1 SGHTA, CDR2 FQGNSA. The CDR3 contains 14 residues. CDR3 DNA sequence: TGTGCCAGCAGCGCAGGGACTAGCGCCAATGAGCAGTTCTTC. This codes for CASSAGTSANEQFF.

This clone was detected only a few times. The chain links TRBV5-1 to TRBJ1-2, with 12 bases lining up with TRBD1. V dropped 3 bases and J dropped 3; count of bases not matched to a gene: 3. The CDR3 runs to 15 residues. CDR1 is SGHRS, CDR2 YFSETQ, per germline. The CDR3 region is CASSWGQGAYYGYTF. The CDR3 DNA reads as TGCGCCAGCAGCTGGGGACAGGGGGCATACTATGGCTACACCTTC.

This clone showed up just a few times. This chain connects TRBV6-1 to TRBJ1-5; perhaps TRBD1 as D (5 bases). The germline CDR1 and CDR2 sequences are MNHNS and SASEGT. The CDR3 has 17 amino acids. The ends were cut back, 3 bases at V and 6 bases at J, with 21 bases in the middle. The CDR3 nucleotides read TGTGCCAGCAGTGACGGGTCAGGGCACAAGATGCGTCAGCCCCAGCATTTT. This translates into CASSDGSGHKMRQPQHF.

This chain joins TRBV20-1 and TRBJ2-5; TRBD2 matches at 7 bases. The DNA matches TRBJ2-7 better at its end, which makes the J call doubtful. The CDR3 covers 11 residues. From germline, CDR1 is DFQATT and CDR2 SNEGSKA (reference sequence). The CDR3 sequence: CSATTSDEQYF. Written as DNA, the CDR3 is TGCAGTGCTACTACTAGCGACGAGCAGTACTTC.

This clone was seen a handful of times. The chain couples TRBV10-3 to TRBJ2-7; 9 bases align to TRBD1. The CDR3 contains 13 residues. V shed 7 bases, J shed 5 bases, and the junction held 6 bases outside the gene matches. Germline CDR1 ENHRY, CDR2 SYGVKD. The CDR3 nucleotides read TGTGCCATCACAGGGACAGGGAATAACGAGCAGTACTTC. This translates into CAITGTGNNEQYF.

V usage is TRBV7-7 and J usage is TRBJ2-2; D is undetermined. The germline V gene encodes CDR1 SSHAT and CDR2 FNYEAQ (reference sequence). The V end was cut by 5 bases, the J end by 5 bases, with 12 bases between. The CDR3 runs 14 residues. As DNA, the CDR3 is TGTGCCAGCAGCCGCCGTCACGGGACCGGGGAGCTGTTTTTT. Amino acid sequence: CASSRRHGTGELFF.

This clone appeared once. The J gene is TRBJ2-7, the V gene TRBV25-1; tentative D call: TRBD1 (6 bases). Germline V gene sequence: CDR1 MGHDK, CDR2 SYGVNS. The CDR3 has 18 amino acids. Trimming took 1 base from V and 5 from J, leaving 24 bases between them. The CDR3 nucleotides are TGTGCCAGCAGTGAATTGAATTTAGAAGAGGACAGTACCCACGAGCAGTACTTC. It translates to CASSELNLEEDSTHEQYF.

J is TRBJ2-3 and V is TRBV7-5; the DNA was not used to check the table's D call, TRBD2. TRBV7-5 has pseudogene status. The CDR3 extends over 13 amino acids. The CDR3 loop reads CARSSLVTDTQYF. In nucleotides, the CDR3 is TGTGCCAGAAGCTCTCTTGTCACAGATACGCAGTATTTT.

This sequence joins TRBV11-2 and TRBJ2-1; 9 bases are shared with TRBD2. The germline V gene encodes CDR1 SGHAT and CDR2 FQNNGV. The CDR3 totals 19 residues. The trim removed 5 bases at V and 3 bases at J, leaving 17 bases unmatched. In nucleotides, the CDR3 is TGTGCCAGCAGCCCTTTGGGGGTAGCGGGAGTTGCTGTCTACAATGAGCAGTTCTTC. It specifies CASSPLGVAGVAVYNEQFF.

V gene TRBV7-9 combines with J gene TRBJ2-1, with 9 bases that match TRBD1. V was clipped by 5 bases and J by 7 bases; unmatched bases: 6. The CDR3 is made up of 14 amino acids. Germline CDR1 and CDR2: SEHNR and FQNEAQ (reference sequence). The CDR3 protein is CASSRRDRENEQFF. CDR3 DNA sequence: TGTGCCAGCAGCCGACGGGACAGGGAAAATGAGCAGTTCTTC.

The sample holds a few counts of this clone. This chain uses TRBV27 with TRBJ1-2, with D hard to call. The CDR3 length is 15 residues. Trimming removed 9 bases at V and 2 bases at J, with 19 bases between. Germline V gene lookup returns CDR1 MNHEY and CDR2 SMNVEV (reference sequence). The CDR3 DNA sequence: TGTGCCAGTCGGGTTGTGAGGGCGGGAAACTATGGCTACACCTTC. It yields the protein CASRVVRAGNYGYTF.